The present entry profiles one T cell receptor beta chain with its context. The assay was immunoSEQ multiplex PCR, and TCRdb's table has in-frame clones only and misses some. The repertoire holds about 69,000 clones, around 90% seen once, with approximately 0.39% in the top ten. This entry comes from a study of Tregs in tolerant kidney transplant recipients. The germline V gene has CDR1 SNHLY and CDR2 FYNNEI. J was trimmed by 7 bases and V by 4 bases; bases with no gene match: 5. This CDR3 spans 15 amino acids. The clonotype comes from a human donor who received a combined kidney and bone marrow transplant. This material consisted of CD4+ T cells from blood, taken before the transplant. V and J are TRBV2 and TRBJ2-2, with 11 nucleotides matching TRBD1. The DNA of the CDR3 is TGTGCCAGCAGTGTCTGGACAGGGGGCGTCGGGGAGCTGTTTTTT. Its protein product is CASSVWTGGVGELFF. Full variable domain (missing parts from reference TRBV2 and TRBJ2-2): EPEVTQTPSHQVTQMGQEVILRCVPISNHLYFYWYRQILGQKVEFLVSFYNNEISEKSEIFDDQFSVERPDGSNFTLKIRSTKLEDSAMYFCASSVWTGGVGELFFGEGSRLTVL.